This T cell receptor (beta chain) was found in a study of radiotherapy plus CTLA-4 blockade in lung cancer. Clones were sequenced by immunoSEQ multiplex PCR, and TCRdb holds only the in-frame ones, with some missing. The table includes around 82,000 clones, around 81% detected once. As regards this clone: Its specificity is unknown.

Focal radiation and CTLA-4 blockade (ipilimumab) were tested in chemo-refractory metastatic non-small-cell lung cancer patients. Study conclusions and caveats: Early clonal dynamics of blood T cells, together with interferon-beta, were reported as the best response predictor.

The receptor was derived from a human donor with non-small cell lung cancer whose response to radiotherapy plus ipilimumab could not be evaluated. Some clones in this sample may be carry-over from other donors' samples. Here the sequenced sample was peripheral blood, taken from a patient treated with radiotherapy plus ipilimumab.

The CDR3 spells CASSLAGGQGPDTQYF. CDR3 sequence (DNA): TGTGCCAGCAGCTTAGCGGGGGGACAGGGACCAGATACGCAGTATTTT. The genes are TRBV11-1 and TRBJ2-3; 9 bases map to TRBD1. V lost 0 bases to trimming and J lost 4 bases; unmatched junction nucleotides: 5. Germline CDR1 SGHAT, CDR2 FQDESV (reference sequence). The CDR3 totals 16 residues.